A single sample is the source of the 11 T cell receptor beta chains below, sequenced in a study of cytomegalovirus exposure and HLA in healthy donors. This PCR relied on a set of 60 Vbeta primers and 13 Jbeta primers. Sequenced by immunoSEQ multiplex PCR; TCRdb stores in-frame clones only, minus some. The sample has about 130,000 clones, approximately 80% seen once. The sequenced material came from PBMCs. The receptors stem from a man between 35 and 55 years old in good health and CMV-seronegative.

The J gene is TRBJ2-1, the V gene TRBV7-9; 8 bases map to TRBD2. J gave up 5 bases and V 5 bases, and 5 bases lay outside the gene matches. The germline gives CDR1 SEHNR, CDR2 FQNEAQ (reference sequence). CDR3 length equals 14 residues. This CDR3 is CASSPLAEDNEQFF. DNA of the CDR3: TGTGCCAGCAGCCCACTAGCGGAAGACAATGAGCAGTTCTTC.

This sequence joins TRBV9 and TRBJ1-1; D remains unclear. Germline V gene data show CDR1 as SGDLS and CDR2 as YYNGEE. Trimming left V 7 bases short and J 1 base short, with 14 bases between. This CDR3 has 14 amino acids. In DNA, the CDR3 is TGTGCCAGCGGCCCGGGATACGCGAACACTGAAGCTTTCTTT. As protein: CASGPGYANTEAFF.

The chain combines TRBV6-5 with TRBJ2-1, with TRBD1 as a possible D gene (6 bases). In germline, CDR1 is MNHEY, CDR2 SVGAGI. The CDR3 runs 16 residues. Trimming took off 4 bases at V and 7 bases at J, with 20 bases between the two ends. Here the CDR3 DNA reads TGTGCCAGCAGTTCCCTACAGGGTTTGAGCTTGAATGAGCAGTTCTTC. Its protein is CASSSLQGLSLNEQFF.

This clone was counted ten times or more. J is TRBJ2-1 and V is TRBV5-5, with TRBD2 identical over 12 bases. Germline CDR1 reads SGHKS; CDR2 reads YYEKEE (reference sequence). The CDR3 has 16 residues. V lost 4 bases to trimming and J lost 7 bases; unmatched junction nucleotides: 9. Here the CDR3 DNA reads TGTGCCAGCAGCCGTGCTAGCGGGGGGGCCGAAAATGAGCAGTTCTTC. Protein sequence: CASSRASGGAENEQFF.

On this clone: This sample also contains other DNA sequences that code for the same CDR3. The V and J genes are TRBV7-9 and TRBJ2-5, with a weak D call TRBD2 (6 bases). Germline V gene sequence: CDR1 SEHNR, CDR2 FQNEAQ (reference sequence). Trimming cost V 5 bases and J 1 base, with 8 bases left between them. This CDR3 region has 13 residues. The CDR3 nucleotides read TGTGCCAGCAGCCGGGACTTCCAAGAGACCCAGTACTTC. Translating gives CASSRDFQETQYF.

The genes are TRBV6-6 and TRBJ2-7; possibly TRBD2 for D (6 bases). Trimming pared 6 bases from V and 7 bases from J, leaving 16 bases between. The germline V gene has CDR1 MNHNY and CDR2 SVGAGI (reference sequence). The CDR3 has 13 amino acids. The CDR3 protein is CASSLGLEGEQYF. Written as DNA, the CDR3 is TGTGCCAGCAGCCTGGGGCTGGAGGGGGAGCAGTACTTC.

This chain links TRBV7-2 with TRBJ2-1, with 14 nucleotides matching TRBD2. V trimming: 5 bases; J trimming: 12 bases; junction bases outside the gene matches: 6. This CDR3 has 14 residues. Germline CDR1 and CDR2: SGHTA and FQGNSA. In nucleotides, the CDR3 is TGTGCCAGCAGCCCAGGACTAGCGGGGGGCCCGCAGTTCTTC. Encoded protein: CASSPGLAGGPQFF.

The chain recombines TRBV6-5 with TRBJ2-7; D may be TRBD1 (6 bases). The CDR3 totals 13 residues. Germline CDR1 is MNHEY and CDR2 is SVGAGI. Trimming pared 5 bases from V and 3 bases from J, leaving 11 bases between. The CDR3 protein is CASSLGQIYEQYF. CDR3 coding DNA: TGTGCCAGCAGTCTCGGACAGATCTACGAGCAGTACTTC.

As DNA, the CDR3 is TGTGCCAGCAGCTTACTACAGGGTTCCTACGAGCAGTACTTC. It codes for CASSLLQGSYEQYF. The chain couples TRBV2 to TRBJ2-7; maybe TRBD1 (6 bases). Germline V CDR1 and CDR2: SNHLY, FYNNEI. Trimming removed 6 bases from V and 1 base from J, with 13 bases in between. The CDR3 contains 14 residues.

This chain connects TRBV5-6 to TRBJ2-5; tentatively, D is TRBD2 (6 bases). V shed 4 bases and J shed 1 base, with 11 bases lying between them. Germline V gene data show CDR1 as SGHDT and CDR2 as YYEEEE. The CDR3 extends over 14 amino acids. CDR3 in DNA: TGTGCCAGCAGCCCCGGGAGACGCCAAGAGACCCAGTACTTC. Encoded protein: CASSPGRRQETQYF.

The gene calls are TRBV2 and TRBJ1-1; 7 nucleotides agree with TRBD1. V was clipped by 5 bases and J by 4 bases; unmatched bases: 13. This CDR3 spans 16 amino acids. In germline, CDR1 is SNHLY, CDR2 FYNNEI. The CDR3 coding sequence is TGTGCCAGCAGTCAAGATATAAGGGGGCTTGGCACTGAAGCTTTCTTT. Protein sequence: CASSQDIRGLGTEAFF.